The sequence of this T cell receptor beta chain was determined in a study of shared clonotypes between healthy human individuals. Across the whole study: CD8 memory received one plate per donor, CD8 naive two, CD4 memory three and CD4 naive three.

V lost 3 bases and J lost 7; bases outside the gene matches: 11. Germline V CDR1 and CDR2: SGDLS, YYNGEE. CDR3 length equals 15 residues. The table came from immunoSEQ multiplex PCR; TCRdb's copy has only in-frame clones and leaves some out. The sample records roughly 1.4 million clones, approximately 98.5% being singletons. This clonotype was sampled from a young man in good health. The chain recombines TRBV9 with TRBJ2-7; 9 nucleotides line up with TRBD2. Sequenced input: naive CD4+ T cells sorted from blood. Indicated subset: CD45RA+ positively selected. CDR3 amino acids: CASSENPGGRGEQYF. The CDR3 nucleotides read TGTGCCAGCAGCGAAAATCCAGGCGGGAGGGGTGAGCAGTACTTC.